This T cell receptor beta chain was documented in a study of T-cell memory formation after mild COVID-19. Across the study: Largely, the TCR clusters proved donor specific.

Note on this clonotype: Antigen specificity is unknown.

Germline lookup yields CDR1 DFQATT and CDR2 SNEGSKA (reference sequence). V was pared by 2 bases and J by 2 bases, with 3 bases between. CDR3 length equals 11 residues. Study-level findings and limits: Some SARS-CoV-2-responding clones were already detected in memory before infection. CM and EM subsets held most contracting CD4+ clones; EMRA held CD8+ ones.

TCRdb redid the calling of the 5' RACE reads with MiXCR, one entry per CDR3 protein. The sample records over 500,000 distinct CDR3 sequences, 15% to 20% being singletons. The clonotype comes from an adult woman who had mild COVID-19 (a few samples of this study predate the infection). Cell type and time point are not known. Source material: PBMCs or a T cell subset sorted from them (not recorded which). J is TRBJ1-2 and V is TRBV20-1; no clear D gene. The CDR3: CSARRNYGYTF. The CDR3 DNA follows: TGCAGTGCTAGACGGAACTATGGCTACACCTTC.